Below, 8 T cell receptor beta chains from the same sample are listed, as sequenced in a study of response to subunit inactivated influenza vaccine. Each CDR3 protein gets one entry after TCRdb re-called the RT-PCR reads with MiXCR. The sample yields around 760,000 distinct CDR3 sequences, around 14% seen once. This sample comprised PBMCs from blood, obtained 14 to 15 days before vaccination. Receptor source: a man in his fifties who received an inactivated influenza vaccine.

This chain links TRBV11-2 with TRBJ1-4; no clear D. V lost 3 bases, J lost 3 bases, and 8 bases lay in between. The germline V gene encodes CDR1 SGHAT and CDR2 FQNNGV. This CDR3 region has 14 residues. CDR3 in amino acids: CASSFNGANEKLFF. The DNA for the CDR3 is TGTGCCAGCAGCTTCAACGGGGCTAATGAAAAACTGTTTTTT.

The chain has TRBV21-1 and TRBJ2-2; the table's TRBD2 call for D was not verified on the DNA. TRBV21-1 is recorded as a pseudogene. The CDR3 contains 16 residues. Here the CDR3 reads CASISYGGERAGELFF. In DNA, the CDR3 is TGTGCCAGCATATCATACGGAGGAGAAAGGGCCGGGGAGCTGTTTTTT.

This clonotype was observed a handful of times. The genes are TRBV4-3 and TRBJ2-1, with unresolved D. CDR3 length: 14 amino acids. Germline V gene sequence: CDR1 LGHNA, CDR2 YSLEER. With 4 bases removed from V and 8 bases from J, the gap between germline ends came to 15 bases. The CDR3 nucleotides read TGCGCCAGCAGCCTTGCAAGAGAGCCCCATGAGCAGTTCTTC. Translation: CASSLAREPHEQFF.

The chain links TRBV5-1 to TRBJ2-5; 8 positions agree with TRBD2. The junction had 15 bases not matched to a gene; V was cut back by 6 bases and J by 5 bases. The CDR3 covers 16 residues. Looked up from germline, CDR1 is SGHRS and CDR2 is YFSETQ. The CDR3 DNA sequence: TGCGCCAGCACCTCCTGGCACGGGAGGGCCGGGGAGACCCAGTACTTC. As protein: CASTSWHGRAGETQYF.

Details on this clonotype: A much larger clone differs from this one at a single base, so this may be a read error. No conserved phenylalanine or tryptophan is present at the end of the CDR3, so a read error is the likely explanation. V and J are TRBV5-1 and TRBJ2-7; 7 bases map to TRBD1. There are 14 residues in the CDR3. J lost 4 bases, V lost 3 bases, and 7 bases had no gene match. Germline V gives CDR1 SGHRS, CDR2 YFSETQ. DNA for the CDR3: TGCGCCAGCAGCTCTACCGGGACAGTTTACGAGCAGTACTTA. It is translated as CASSSTGTVYEQYL.

DNA for the CDR3: TGCAGCGCGGCGGAGAACACAGATACGCAGTATTTT. Residues: CSAAENTDTQYF. This rearrangement joins TRBV29-1 to TRBJ2-3; D unclear. The V and J ends lost 7 bases and 2 bases respectively, with 10 bases between them. The length of the CDR3 is 12 residues. CDR1 is SQVTM and CDR2 is ANQGSEA in the germline V gene.

This clonotype was seen only a few times. The CDR3 loop is CASAVWDRSYEQYF. The CDR3 coding sequence is TGTGCCAGCGCCGTTTGGGACAGGTCCTACGAGCAGTACTTC. This chain links TRBV28 with TRBJ2-7; 8 bases align to TRBD1. This CDR3 region has 14 residues. With V trimmed by 8 bases and J by 1 base, 7 bases remained unmatched. The germline gives CDR1 MDHEN, CDR2 SYDVKM.

The chain employs TRBV21-1 and TRBJ2-7; the table's D call TRBD1 went unverified against the DNA. TRBV21-1 is listed as a pseudogene. CDR3 length equals 18 residues. This CDR3 reads CASSKEKQRKGQGYEQYF. The CDR3 coding sequence is TGTGCCAGCAGCAAGGAGAAGCAGAGAAAGGGACAGGGCTACGAGCAGTACTTC.